Listed here are 9 T cell receptor beta chains from one sample, sequenced in a study of human T cells and chemical hapten exposure (dated by TCRdb to the early 2020s). This specimen's time point label, interpreted: pre-sensitization, week 0. Reading the label with the study, this specimen's treatment or condition is: therapeutic diphenylcyclopropenone sensitization with weekly scalp DPC. Libraries were constructed by RACE. Data came from a NextSeq 500. The public reads were reprocessed in TCRdb via fastp at Q25 and MiXCR, keeping in-frame beta chains. Under each unique CDR3 protein, matching rows form one entry showing the most common genes and DNA. This sample has 99,000 or so distinct CDR3 sequences in its table, and approximately 10% of those were observed once. The ten most abundant clones make up approximately 3.4% of the sample. This material consisted of whole blood, taken in connection with sensitization to the hapten diphenylcyclopropenone (DPC). The receptors shown here come from a woman aged 55-75 years with alopecia areata. Some clones in this sample may be carry-over from other donors' samples.

This clonotype was observed a handful of times. The chain combines TRBV2 with TRBJ2-1; TRBD2 is a possible D gene (7 bases). V lost 7 bases and J lost 6, with 19 bases in between. This CDR3 region has 15 residues. Germline V CDR1 and CDR2: SNHLY, FYNNEI. In DNA, the CDR3 is TGTGCCAGCATTGAGGGCGGGGGCCTACCCAATGAGCAGTTCTTC. Its translation is CASIEGGGLPNEQFF.

This sequence joins TRBV2 and TRBJ2-5, with 10 bases matching TRBD1. The CDR3 sequence is 14 residues long. Trimming at V came to 3 bases and at J to 5 bases, leaving 3 bases not matched to a gene. CDR1 is SNHLY and CDR2 is FYNNEI in the germline V gene. The CDR3 DNA sequence: TGTGCCAGCAGTGACGGACAGGGGGGCGAGACCCAGTACTTC. This sequence encodes CASSDGQGGETQYF. The full variable domain, completed using reference TRBV2 and TRBJ2-5, is EPEVTQTPSHQVTQMGQEVILRCVPISNHLYFYWYRQILGQKVEFLVSFYNNEISEKSEIFDDQFSVERPDGSNFTLKIRSTKLEDSAMYFCASSDGQGGETQYFGPGTRLLVL.

The rearrangement joins TRBV6-1 to TRBJ2-3, with D perhaps matching TRBD2 (7 bases). CDR1 is MNHNS and CDR2 is SASEGT in the germline V gene. The CDR3 contains 12 residues. V was trimmed by 11 bases and J by 6 bases, leaving 15 bases between them. The CDR3 reads CAVQRGADTQYF. CDR3 coding DNA: TGTGCCGTTCAACGGGGGGCGGATACGCAGTATTTT.

The chain carries TRBV29-1 and TRBJ2-7; TRBD1 aligns across 8 bases. This CDR3 contains 13 residues. CDR1 and CDR2 (germline): SQVTM, ANQGSEA. Germline trimming cut 3 bases from V and 3 bases from J; bases unmatched to any gene: 4. The CDR3 nucleotides read TGCAGCGTTGACGGACAGGGCGGCTACGAGCAGTACTTC. It specifies CSVDGQGGYEQYF.

This clonotype has a count of ten or more. The rearrangement joins TRBV20-1 to TRBJ1-1, with D perhaps matching TRBD1 (5 bases). CDR1 DFQATT and CDR2 SNEGSKA come from the germline V gene (reference sequence). The length of the CDR3 is 16 residues. V was trimmed by 5 bases and J by 6 bases, leaving 25 bases between them. The CDR3 nucleotides read TGCAGTGCTGGGGATCCAAGGGGATTTCGAGCGCCTGAAGCTTTCTTT. Residues: CSAGDPRGFRAPEAFF.

This clonotype was detected a few times. The V call is TRBV20-1, the J call TRBJ2-1, with D unresolved. V lost 6 bases to trimming and J lost 12 bases, with 18 bases between them. Germline assignment: CDR1 DFQATT and CDR2 SNEGSKA (reference sequence). The CDR3 length is 12 residues. CDR3 bases: TGCAGTGCCTACGTTCAGATAATAGGGCAGTTCTTC. The encoded protein is CSAYVQIIGQFF.

At least ten counts were recorded for this clonotype. DNA for the CDR3: TGTGCCAGCAGCTTAGTAGCCTACGAGCAGTACTTC. Translation gives CASSLVAYEQYF. This chain links TRBV7-2 with TRBJ2-7, with no clear D. CDR3 length: 12 residues. Germline values: CDR1 SGHTA, CDR2 FQGNSA. Trimming shortened V by 1 base and J by 2 bases, and 3 bases separated the two germline ends.

This clonotype was recorded many times. The rearrangement uses TRBV6-1 and TRBJ1-5; 7 bases line up with TRBD1. The CDR3 is 14 amino acids. The ends lost 6 bases at V and 4 bases at J; junction bases unmatched: 6. The germline V gene encodes CDR1 MNHNS and CDR2 SASEGT. CDR3 in amino acids: CASRETGANQPQHF. As DNA, the CDR3 is TGTGCCAGCAGGGAAACAGGGGCGAATCAGCCCCAGCATTTT.

As to this clonotype: One base away lies a much larger clone, so this may be a sequencing read error. The gene calls are TRBV21-1 and TRBJ2-6; the tabulated D call, TRBD2, remains unverified against the DNA. TRBV21-1 is assigned pseudogene status. The CDR3 contains 17 residues. The CDR3 is CASGPTQDFSGANVLTF. The CDR3 DNA reads as TGTGCCAGCGGGCCCACACAGGATTTCTCGGGGGCCAACGTCCTGACTTTC.